Each of the 4 T cell receptor beta chains below was sequenced from the same sample in a study of blood T cell repertoires in COVID-19. This table comes from immunoSEQ multiplex PCR, and its TCRdb copy is limited to in-frame clones, with some not included. The repertoire includes a few hundred thousand clones, around 86% of them detected once, and 10% sits in the top ten. Sequencing used peripheral blood. The receptors shown here come from a woman between 50 and 59 years old with COVID-19, enrolled during active disease.

The chain uses TRBV9 and TRBJ2-1; the match to TRBD2 covers 11 bases. The CDR3 runs to 16 residues. V lost 2 bases and J lost 4; bases outside the gene matches: 5. Germline V gene data show CDR1 as SGDLS and CDR2 as YYNGEE. The CDR3 region has the DNA TGTGCCAGCAGCGTGACCGGGACTAGCGGATACAATGAGCAGTTCTTC. It translates to CASSVTGTSGYNEQFF.

The sample holds one count of this clone. This rearrangement joins TRBV19 to TRBJ2-6; 7 bases agree with TRBD1. This CDR3 is built from 16 residues. In germline, CDR1 is LNHDA, CDR2 SQIVND (reference sequence). With 4 bases clipped from V and 4 bases from J, the junction kept 7 bases outside the gene matches. The CDR3 nucleotides read TGTGCCAGTAGTAATACAGGGGTGTCCGGGGCCAACGTCCTGACTTTC. Amino acids: CASSNTGVSGANVLTF. Looking up the rest from reference TRBV19 and TRBJ2-6 gives the full variable domain: DGGITQSPKYLFRKEGQNVTLSCEQNLNHDAMYWYRQDPGQGLRLIYYSQIVNDFQKGDIAEGYSVSREKKESFPLTVTSAQKNPTAFYLCASSNTGVSGANVLTFGAGSRLTVL.

The chain employs TRBV27 and TRBJ2-3; no clear D. The CDR3 consists of 14 residues. Germline V gene lookup returns CDR1 MNHEY and CDR2 SMNVEV (reference sequence). Trimming removed 5 bases at V and 0 bases at J, with 9 bases between. The CDR3 DNA follows: TGTGCCAGCAGTCAGAAGATGAGCACAGATACGCAGTATTTT. This encodes CASSQKMSTDTQYF.

This clone is a singleton in its sample. The chain joins TRBV29-1 to TRBJ1-2; no definite D call. The CDR3 loop spans 15 amino acids. Germline-derived CDR1 and CDR2 are SQVTM and ANQGSEA. V shed 0 bases and J shed 4 bases, with 15 bases lying between them. The CDR3 here is CSVEDLGGNTYGYTF. CDR3 DNA: TGCAGCGTTGAAGATCTGGGAGGAAACACCTATGGCTACACCTTC.